This T cell receptor (beta chain) was profiled in a study of blood T cell repertoires in COVID-19. Turning to the study itself: Collection of acute and convalescent COVID-19 samples took place in the United States, Italy and Spain.

The length of the CDR3 is 15 residues. The V gene lost 0 bases and the J gene lost 2 bases, with 8 bases spanning the gap. Germline CDR1 reads LGHNA; CDR2 reads YSLEER. Per the original methods: By means of reference gene primer amplification, nucleated cell counts were estimated. Method: immunoSEQ multiplex PCR; TCRdb's copy keeps in-frame clones and lacks some. V and J calls and clone size are as listed in that table; D and trimming were resolved from the DNA. This table holds some 250,000 clones, roughly 88% found once. The chain joins TRBV4-3 to TRBJ2-4; no definite D call. The sequencing input was peripheral blood. The receptor was derived from a woman aged 25 to 39 with acute or convalescent COVID-19. CDR3 in amino acids: CASSQDLLTKNIQYF. The DNA for the CDR3 is TGCGCCAGCAGCCAAGATCTTCTAACCAAAAACATTCAGTACTTC.